Shown below are 5 T cell receptor beta chains from a single sample sequenced in a study of PD-L1 blockade in urothelial cancer. The assay was immunoSEQ multiplex PCR, and TCRdb's table has in-frame clones only and misses some. The sample holds around 82,000 clones, around 84% seen once. As to time point: pretreatment peripheral blood. Here the sequenced sample was PBMCs, taken around atezolizumab (anti-PD-L1) treatment. Source of these receptors: a man in his 60s with urothelial cancer.

The chain employs TRBV11-3 and TRBJ1-1; 7 bases match TRBD1. This CDR3 region has 13 residues. With 1 base clipped from V and 11 bases from J, the junction kept 7 bases outside the gene matches. Germline CDR1 and CDR2: SGHNT and YENEEA. CDR3 residues: CASSLGQGRDAFF. The CDR3 DNA follows: TGTGCCAGCAGCTTAGGACAGGGTAGGGATGCTTTCTTT. Supplemented by reference TRBV11-3 and TRBJ1-1, the full variable domain reads EAGVVQSPRYKIIEKKQPVAFWCNPISGHNTLYWYLQNLGQGPELLIRYENEEAVDDSQLPKDRFSAERLKGVDSTLKIQPAELGDSAVYLCASSLGQGRDAFFGQGTRLTVV.

The gene calls are TRBV7-2 and TRBJ2-3; D is unclear. Trimming took 5 bases from V and 0 from J, leaving 15 bases between them. Germline V gene lookup returns CDR1 SGHTA and CDR2 FQGNSA. This CDR3 is 16 amino acids long. This chain's CDR3 is CASSPFLGPSTDTQYF. For the CDR3, the DNA is TGTGCCAGCAGCCCTTTCCTTGGGCCTAGCACAGATACGCAGTATTTT.

This clone has only a few counts. The V gene is TRBV18, the J gene TRBJ2-7; 10 bases map to TRBD1. This CDR3 has 13 amino acids. The junction had 4 bases not matched to a gene; V was cut back by 5 bases and J by 6 bases. Germline V gene data show CDR1 as KGHSH and CDR2 as LQKENI. The CDR3 sequence: CASSTDRGREQYF. DNA for the CDR3: TGTGCCAGCTCAACTGACAGGGGGCGCGAGCAGTACTTC. Combining the CDR3 with reference TRBV18 and TRBJ2-7 gives the whole variable domain NAGVMQNPRHLVRRRGQEARLRCSPMKGHSHVYWYRQLPEEGLKFMVYLQKENIIDESGMPKERFSAEFPKEGPSILRIQQVVRGDSAAYFCASSTDRGREQYFGPGTRLTVT.

The chain couples TRBV4-1 to TRBJ1-1; unclear D gene. The germline CDR1 and CDR2 sequences are MGHRA and YSYEKL. The CDR3 has 13 amino acids. V lost 2 bases, J lost 4 bases, and 8 bases lay in between. The CDR3 nucleotides are TGCGCCAGCAGCCAAACCTCGAGCACTGAAGCTTTCTTT. Its protein is CASSQTSSTEAFF.

The chain couples TRBV30 to TRBJ1-2; 10 positions agree with TRBD1. V shed 5 bases, J shed 7 bases, and the junction held 4 bases outside the gene matches. Germline CDR1 reads GTSNPN; CDR2 reads SVGIG (reference sequence). The length of the CDR3 is 12 residues. The CDR3 DNA follows: TGTGCCTGGGACAGGGGGCGGGGTGGCTACACCTTC. This sequence encodes CAWDRGRGGYTF.